This T cell receptor (beta chain) was recorded in a study of T-cell memory formation after mild COVID-19. Study-wide context: TCR clusters mostly belonged to single donors. Study results and caveats: Most CD4+ clones that shrank were in CM and EM, while CD8+ ones turned up in EMRA. Memory sampled before infection contained some responding clones, suggesting cross-reactive memory joined.

A note on this clonotype: Its target is unknown.

V lost 2 bases and J lost 1; bases outside the gene matches: 6. Germline CDR1 is SEHNR and CDR2 is FQNEAQ (reference sequence). The length of the CDR3 is 17 residues. From 5'RACE with constant-segment primers came TCR alpha and TCR beta cDNA libraries that carried sample barcodes and UMIs. TCRdb called the 5' RACE reads again in MiXCR, with one record for every CDR3 protein. Among about 400,000 distinct CDR3 sequences listed, 23% were seen once. This TCR derives from an adult woman who had mild COVID-19 (a few samples of this study predate the infection). Cell type and time point are not known. Sequencing was done on a sample of PBMCs or a T cell subset sorted from them (not recorded which). The V and J genes are TRBV7-9 and TRBJ2-3, with 10 nucleotides matching TRBD2. The CDR3 sequence: CASSLRGGLAGTDTQYF. CDR3 DNA: TGTGCCAGCAGCTTAAGGGGAGGACTAGCGGGCACAGATACGCAGTATTTT.